The 21 T cell receptor beta chains below were found in one sample sequenced in a study of PD-1 blockade in classical Hodgkin lymphoma. Each patient's relapse followed autologous stem cell transplantation, and brentuximab vedotin exposure varied. Measured with immunoSEQ multiplex PCR; TCRdb has only the in-frame clones, and not every one. The repertoire has some 7,500 clones, 80% to 90% of them found once; the top ten carry over 12%. The input for sequencing was peripheral blood mononuclear cells (PBMCs), taken at baseline. The receptors come from a human donor with classical Hodgkin lymphoma.

This chain links TRBV4-3 with TRBJ2-2, with 11 bases that match TRBD2. Germline CDR1 and CDR2: LGHNA and YSLEER. V lost 0 bases and J lost 6; bases outside the gene matches: 9. The CDR3 runs 18 residues. CDR3 sequence reads: CASSQDFRLAGSPGELFF. As DNA, the CDR3 is TGCGCCAGCAGCCAAGATTTCCGACTAGCGGGATCTCCCGGGGAGCTGTTTTTT.

The V gene is TRBV29-1, the J gene TRBJ2-7; 16 bases align to TRBD2. Germline CDR1 is SQVTM and CDR2 is ANQGSEA. CDR3 size: 13 residues. V lost 7 bases to trimming and J lost 6 bases; unmatched junction nucleotides: 3. The CDR3 reads CSAGTSGRGEQYF. CDR3 DNA sequence: TGCAGCGCTGGGACTAGCGGGAGGGGCGAGCAGTACTTC.

There are a few counts of this clone. The chain recombines TRBV4-3 with TRBJ2-5; D is unresolved. The CDR3 consists of 13 residues. Germline V gene lookup returns CDR1 LGHNA and CDR2 YSLEER. The V end was cut by 0 bases, the J end by 3 bases, with 5 bases between. The CDR3 DNA reads TGCGCCAGCAGCCAAGATAGGGAAGAGACCCAGTACTTC. Translated: CASSQDREETQYF.

The chain links TRBV5-5 to TRBJ2-7; 8 bases agree with TRBD1. The length of the CDR3 is 13 residues. V lost 4 bases, J lost 0 bases, and 0 bases stayed unmatched. The germline V gene has CDR1 SGHKS and CDR2 YYEKEE (reference sequence). The CDR3 protein is CASSGTGSYEQYF. In nucleotides, the CDR3 is TGTGCCAGCAGCGGGACAGGCTCCTACGAGCAGTACTTC.

This chain connects TRBV5-1 to TRBJ2-7; D might be TRBD1 (6 bases). The CDR3 has 13 residues. V was pared by 3 bases and J by 4 bases, with 11 bases between. Germline V gene lookup returns CDR1 SGHRS and CDR2 YFSETQ. DNA for the CDR3: TGCGCCAGCAGCTCGGGACACCGATACGAGCAGTACTTC. Translated: CASSSGHRYEQYF.

CDR3: CASSQPGIRGGQGPTDTQYF. The CDR3 nucleotides are TGCGCCAGCAGTCAACCCGGAATTAGGGGGGGGCAGGGTCCCACAGATACGCAGTATTTT. The gene calls are TRBV23-1 and TRBJ2-3; tentatively, D is TRBD2 (7 bases). TRBV23-1 counts as an open reading frame of uncertain function. V dropped 2 bases and J dropped 2 bases, with 26 bases sitting between them. The CDR3 spans 20 residues.

The chain has TRBV10-3 and TRBJ2-1; 7 bases match TRBD2. Germline values: CDR1 ENHRY, CDR2 SYGVKD. This CDR3 spans 14 amino acids. With 0 bases clipped from V and 7 bases from J, the junction kept 3 bases outside the gene matches. Here the CDR3 DNA reads TGTGCCATCAGTGAGTCGCTAGCGGCTAATGAGCAGTTCTTC. Its protein is CAISESLAANEQFF.

The chain employs TRBV29-1 and TRBJ1-2; no definite D call. Looked up from germline, CDR1 is SQVTM and CDR2 is ANQGSEA. CDR3 size: 14 residues. V shed 3 bases and J shed 5 bases, with 16 bases lying between them. Here the CDR3 reads CSVDFRSIGYGYTF. The CDR3 DNA sequence: TGCAGCGTTGACTTTCGATCTATAGGGTATGGCTACACCTTC.

This chain uses TRBV2 with TRBJ2-2; D gene ambiguous. Germline V gene sequence: CDR1 SNHLY, CDR2 FYNNEI. There are 16 residues in the CDR3. V was clipped by 3 bases and J by 1 base, with 12 bases between them. This CDR3 reads CASSDKAAVNTGELFF. The CDR3 DNA is TGTGCCAGCAGTGACAAGGCGGCGGTGAACACCGGGGAGCTGTTTTTT.

CDR3 sequence: CASNPLGGSGNTIYF. CDR3 nucleotide sequence: TGCGCCAGCAACCCCCTCGGGGGGAGTGGAAACACCATATATTTT. This sequence joins TRBV5-1 and TRBJ1-3; TRBD1 is a possible D gene (5 bases). V shed 6 bases and J shed 3 bases, with 16 bases lying between them. This CDR3 is built from 15 residues. The germline CDR1 and CDR2 sequences are SGHRS and YFSETQ.

The rearrangement links TRBV10-3 to TRBJ2-2; no definite D call. The CDR3 has 13 residues. Trimming left V 0 bases short and J 1 base short, with 0 bases between. Germline V lookup: CDR1 ENHRY, CDR2 SYGVKD. CDR3 coding DNA: TGTGCCATCAGTGAGTCGAACACCGGGGAGCTGTTTTTT. Its translation is CAISESNTGELFF.

The chain has TRBV18 and TRBJ2-7; 9 positions agree with TRBD2. Germline lookup yields CDR1 KGHSH and CDR2 LQKENI. Germline trimming cut 2 bases from V and 4 bases from J; bases unmatched to any gene: 3. This CDR3 is 14 amino acids long. The CDR3 DNA reads TGTGCCAGCTCACCAGGCGGGAGGGTTTACGAGCAGTACTTC. Residues: CASSPGGRVYEQYF.

The V gene is TRBV4-3, the J gene TRBJ2-5, with D possibly being TRBD1 or TRBD2 (5 bases each). Germline V gene lookup returns CDR1 LGHNA and CDR2 YSLEER. The CDR3 has 15 residues. Trimming removed 3 bases at V and 2 bases at J, with 13 bases between. The CDR3 protein is CASSQDRDPQETQYF. The CDR3 region has the DNA TGCGCCAGCAGCCAGGACCGGGACCCACAAGAGACCCAGTACTTC.

This CDR3 reads CATSSDWGGSEQYF. The CDR3 coding sequence is TGTGCCACCTCCTCCGACTGGGGGGGATCCGAGCAGTACTTC. J is TRBJ2-7 and V is TRBV15; 7 bases line up with TRBD2. Germline loops: CDR1 LNHNV, CDR2 YYDKDF (reference sequence). V was clipped by 8 bases and J by 6 bases; unmatched bases: 13. The CDR3 extends over 14 amino acids.

The rearrangement joins TRBV7-2 to TRBJ2-7; TRBD1 matches 8 bases. Looked up from germline, CDR1 is SGHTA and CDR2 is FQGNSA. The length of the CDR3 is 15 residues. V shed 2 bases and J 3 bases; nucleotides not matched to a gene: 6. CDR3: CASSLTGQGIYEQYF. Written as DNA, the CDR3 is TGTGCCAGCAGCTTAACTGGACAGGGAATCTACGAGCAGTACTTC.

The J gene is TRBJ2-3, the V gene TRBV6-1; 13 bases map to TRBD2. V was clipped by 4 bases and J by 6 bases; unmatched bases: 10. Germline V lookup: CDR1 MNHNS, CDR2 SASEGT. This CDR3 is 17 amino acids long. CDR3 region: CASSVIEGLAGEDTQYF. As DNA, the CDR3 is TGTGCCAGCAGTGTAATTGAAGGACTAGCGGGAGAGGATACGCAGTATTTT.

This chain links TRBV9 with TRBJ2-7; perhaps TRBD2 as D (5 bases). The CDR3 runs 14 residues. V dropped 4 bases and J dropped 9 bases, with 20 bases sitting between them. The germline V gene has CDR1 SGDLS and CDR2 YYNGEE. CDR3 bases: TGTGCCAGCAGCCCCTCCCCTGATACCGGAGGGCAGTACTTC. This encodes CASSPSPDTGGQYF.

The gene calls are TRBV19 and TRBJ2-1, with D perhaps matching TRBD1 (6 bases). Germline V CDR1 and CDR2: LNHDA, SQIVND (reference sequence). The CDR3 length is 17 residues. Trimming cost V 1 base and J 4 bases, with 17 bases left between them. The CDR3, as DNA: TGTGCCAGTAGTATAGGAGTTCGGCAGGGGTCATACAATGAGCAGTTCTTC. This codes for CASSIGVRQGSYNEQFF.

Here the CDR3 reads CSVRTGRNQPQHF. The DNA of the CDR3 is TGCAGCGTTAGGACAGGGAGGAATCAGCCCCAGCATTTT. The chain carries TRBV29-1 and TRBJ1-5, with 8 bases matching TRBD1. V shed 5 bases and J 4 bases; nucleotides not matched to a gene: 4. The length of the CDR3 is 13 residues. Germline V gene lookup returns CDR1 SQVTM and CDR2 ANQGSEA.

The genes are TRBV7-8 and TRBJ1-2; the D gene is possibly TRBD1 (6 bases). CDR3 size: 14 residues. V lost 4 bases and J lost 5, with 14 bases in between. Germline-derived CDR1 and CDR2 are SGHVS and FQNEAQ. The CDR3 DNA reads TGTGCCAGCAGCTCCCGGGACATCCTATATGGCTACACCTTC. Amino acids: CASSSRDILYGYTF.

The chain combines TRBV5-4 with TRBJ1-1; D is undetermined. CDR3 size: 13 residues. The V gene lost 0 bases and the J gene lost 1 base, with 4 bases spanning the gap. Germline V gene data show CDR1 as SGHNT and CDR2 as YYREEE (reference sequence). CDR3: CASSLDTNTEAFF. The CDR3 nucleotides read TGTGCCAGCAGCTTGGACACGAACACTGAAGCTTTCTTT.